This T cell receptor beta chain derives from a study of cytomegalovirus exposure and HLA in healthy donors (dated by TCRdb to about 2017). In the study overall: According to a later analysis, one platform produced both the 120 validation repertoires and the 730 or so repertoires of the first cohort. The study was designed to test whether signatures of past pathogen exposure could be identified by cataloging public T cell receptors. Along with the approximately 620-subject first cohort, a separate validation cohort of around 110 different subjects was used. To predict cytomegalovirus infection status, the study combined high-throughput TCR immunosequencing, statistical association of individual TCRs with disease status, and machine learning. Points the paper makes about the study in general: A later analysis had no HLA typing for the validation cohort, so co-occurrence there was scored across all 110 or so repertoires. Subsequent analysis determined that TCRs grouped into clusters in the first cohort also showed a tendency toward co-occurrence across the roughly 110 validation repertoires, and roughly 94% of cluster scores exceeded 0. In the study, some 160 TCR beta chains were listed as associated with cytomegalovirus. Three of the identified cytomegalovirus-associated TCR beta chains were confirmed in vitro to be specific for cytomegalovirus antigens. Across donors, most TCR sequences were observed very rarely, whereas some public TCRs were present in many individuals. In both the original and validation cohorts, the classifier was reported to diagnose cytomegalovirus status with high specificity and sensitivity. The authors suggested that the approach could potentially be extended to other disease states and immunological phenotypes.

This clone was observed a few times. Which antigen it targets is not known. Per-base qualities were not stored, and no clone one base away is much larger. CDR3 length: 14 amino acids, cysteine to phenylalanine. Kept here is only the CDR3 DNA, which spans 42 bases and is read in frame from base 1. V trim: 5 bases; J trim: 1 base; unmatched bases: 4. CDR1 MDHEN and CDR2 SYDVKM were looked up in the germline V gene. The library relied on the immunoSEQ multiplex PCR assay. The authors' pipeline ran thus. A statistical classification framework was built for diagnosing cytomegalovirus status from the catalog of TCR beta chain sequences. This is the immuneACCESS table as TCRdb keeps it, with only in-frame sequences that have V and J called. A part of the clones is gone; compared with another copy, unresolved V genes explain less than half, and the rest is unexplained. V, J and clone size were drawn from that table, and D and trimming were deduced from the DNA. A total of about 300,000 clones appear in this sample, around 89% of them only once. The top ten hold roughly 1% of the sample.

Separate from the approximately 700-subject first cohort, the validation cohort of 95 to 150 subjects was the group to which the donors belonged. Rearrangement joined TRBV28 to TRBJ2-7, with 8 central nucleotides matching TRBD1. This receptor was identified in a woman between 18 and 29 years old in good health and CMV-seronegative. The sequenced sample consisted of PBMCs. The DNA reads TGTGCCAGCAGTCGGGACAGGTGGTCCTACGAGCAGTACTTC. This encodes CASSRDRWSYEQYF. Extended through the reference TRBV28 and TRBJ2-7 proteins, this CDR3 yields the full variable domain: DVKVTQSSRYLVKRTGEKVFLECVQDMDHENMFWYRQDPGLGLRLIYFSYDVKMKEKGDIPEGYSVSREKKERFSLILESASTNQTSMYLCASSRDRWSYEQYFGPGTRLTVT.